Reported below is one TCR beta chain. TCRdb's copy holds only in-frame clones and misses some; the assay was immunoSEQ multiplex PCR. Here the sample spans 200,000 or so clones, 80% to 90% being singletons. The CDR3 is made up of 15 amino acids. The germline V gene encodes CDR1 LGHNA and CDR2 YSLEER. Trimming removed 0 bases at V and 5 bases at J, with 11 bases between. The source of the sample is a study of blood T cell repertoires in COVID-19. The overall study: COVID-19 samples collected from the United States, Italy and Spain covered acute and convalescent phases.

This sequence joins TRBV4-3 and TRBJ1-5; possible D gene TRBD1, 6 bases. Sequenced: peripheral blood. This clonotype originated in a woman of 80 years or more with acute or convalescent COVID-19. The CDR3 sequence is CASSQELQGYQPQHF. CDR3 DNA sequence: TGCGCCAGCAGCCAAGAATTACAGGGATATCAGCCCCAGCATTTT.